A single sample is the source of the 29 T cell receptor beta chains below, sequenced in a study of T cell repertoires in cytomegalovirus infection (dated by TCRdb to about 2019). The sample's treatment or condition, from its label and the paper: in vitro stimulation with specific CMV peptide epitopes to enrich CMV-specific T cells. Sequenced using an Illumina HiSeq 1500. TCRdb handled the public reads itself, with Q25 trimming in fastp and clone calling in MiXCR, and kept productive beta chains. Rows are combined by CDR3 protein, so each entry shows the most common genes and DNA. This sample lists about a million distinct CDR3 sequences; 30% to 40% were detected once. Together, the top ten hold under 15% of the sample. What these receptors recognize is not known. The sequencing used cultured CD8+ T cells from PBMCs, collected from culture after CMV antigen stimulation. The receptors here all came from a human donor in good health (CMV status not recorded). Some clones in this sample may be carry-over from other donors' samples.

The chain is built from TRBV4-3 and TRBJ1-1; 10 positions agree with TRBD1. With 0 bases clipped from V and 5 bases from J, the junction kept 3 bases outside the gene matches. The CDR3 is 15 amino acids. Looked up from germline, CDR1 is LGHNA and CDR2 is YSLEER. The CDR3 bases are TGCGCCAGCAGCCAAGATTCGGGACAGGGGACTGAAGCTTTCTTT. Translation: CASSQDSGQGTEAFF.

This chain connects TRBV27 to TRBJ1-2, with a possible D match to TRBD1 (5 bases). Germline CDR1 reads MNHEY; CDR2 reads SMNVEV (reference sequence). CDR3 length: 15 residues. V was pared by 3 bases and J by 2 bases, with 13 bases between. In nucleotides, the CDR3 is TGTGCCAGCAGTTTTTCCAGGGCCCCAAACTATGGCTACACCTTC. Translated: CASSFSRAPNYGYTF.

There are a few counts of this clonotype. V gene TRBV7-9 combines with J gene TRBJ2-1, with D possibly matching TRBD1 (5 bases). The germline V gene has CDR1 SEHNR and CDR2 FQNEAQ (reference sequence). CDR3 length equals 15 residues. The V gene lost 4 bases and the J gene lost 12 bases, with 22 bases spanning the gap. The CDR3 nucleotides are TGTGCCAGCAGCTCGACAGAGAAGACGTTATTAGGGCAGTTCTTC. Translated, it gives CASSSTEKTLLGQFF.

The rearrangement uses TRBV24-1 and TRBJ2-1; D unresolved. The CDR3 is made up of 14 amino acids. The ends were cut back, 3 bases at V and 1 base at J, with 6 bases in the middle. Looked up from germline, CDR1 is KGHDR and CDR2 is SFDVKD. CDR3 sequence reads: CATSDGVSYNEQFF. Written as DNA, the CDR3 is TGTGCCACCAGTGATGGGGTTTCCTACAATGAGCAGTTCTTC.

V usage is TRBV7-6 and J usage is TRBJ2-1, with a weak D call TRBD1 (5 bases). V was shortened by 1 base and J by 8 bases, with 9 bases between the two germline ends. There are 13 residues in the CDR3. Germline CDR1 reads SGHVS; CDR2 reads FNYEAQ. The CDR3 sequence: CASSLEGMDEQFF. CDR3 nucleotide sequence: TGTGCCAGCAGCTTAGAGGGGATGGATGAGCAGTTCTTC.

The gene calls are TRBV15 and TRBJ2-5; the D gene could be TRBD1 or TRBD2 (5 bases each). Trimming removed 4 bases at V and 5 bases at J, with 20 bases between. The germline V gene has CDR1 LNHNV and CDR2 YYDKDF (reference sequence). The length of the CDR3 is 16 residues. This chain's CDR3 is CATSTRDLHPGETQYF. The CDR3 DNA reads TGTGCCACCAGCACACGGGACCTCCACCCAGGGGAGACCCAGTACTTC.

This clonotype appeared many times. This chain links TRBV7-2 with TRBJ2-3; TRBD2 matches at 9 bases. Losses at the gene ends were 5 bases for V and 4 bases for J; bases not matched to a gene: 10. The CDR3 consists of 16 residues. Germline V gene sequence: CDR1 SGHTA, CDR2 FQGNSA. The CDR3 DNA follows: TGTGCCAGCAGCCCCGGGAGCGGGGGGTTTGCAGATACGCAGTATTTT. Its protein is CASSPGSGGFADTQYF. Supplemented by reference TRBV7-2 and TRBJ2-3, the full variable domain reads GAGVSQSPSNKVTEKGKDVELRCDPISGHTALYWYRQSLGQGLEFLIYFQGNSAPDKSGLPSDRFSAERTGGSVSTLTIQRTQQEDSAVYLCASSPGSGGFADTQYFGPGTRLTVL.

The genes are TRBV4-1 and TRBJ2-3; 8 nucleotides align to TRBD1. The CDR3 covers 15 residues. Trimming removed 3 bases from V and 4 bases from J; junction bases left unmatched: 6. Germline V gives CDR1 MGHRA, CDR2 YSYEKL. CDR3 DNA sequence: TGCGCCAGCAGCCAGAGGACAGGGCTCGCAGATACGCAGTATTTT. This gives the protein CASSQRTGLADTQYF.

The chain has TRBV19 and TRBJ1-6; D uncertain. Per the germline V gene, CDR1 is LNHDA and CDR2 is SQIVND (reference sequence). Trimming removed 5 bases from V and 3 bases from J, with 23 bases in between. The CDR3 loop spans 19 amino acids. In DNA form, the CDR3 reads TGTGCCAGTAGTCCGTTTCCCCTCGTCCAGGACTTCTATAATTCACCCCTCCACTTT. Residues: CASSPFPLVQDFYNSPLHF.

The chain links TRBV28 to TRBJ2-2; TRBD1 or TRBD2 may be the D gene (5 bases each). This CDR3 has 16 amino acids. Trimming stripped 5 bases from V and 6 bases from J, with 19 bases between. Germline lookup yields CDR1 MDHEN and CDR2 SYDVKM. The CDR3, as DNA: TGTGCCAGCAGTCCCGGACCTTTGGGGGATTCCGGGGAGCTGTTTTTT. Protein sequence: CASSPGPLGDSGELFF.

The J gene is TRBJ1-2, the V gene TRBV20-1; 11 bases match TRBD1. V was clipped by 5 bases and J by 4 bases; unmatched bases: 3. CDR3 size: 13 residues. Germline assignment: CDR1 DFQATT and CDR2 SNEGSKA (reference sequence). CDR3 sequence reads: CSAWTGGSYGYTF. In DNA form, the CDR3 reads TGCAGTGCTTGGACAGGGGGCAGCTATGGCTACACCTTC.

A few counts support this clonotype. Here the CDR3 reads CASSSPRVRGNQPQHF. The CDR3 nucleotides are TGTGCCAGCAGTTCCCCTCGGGTCCGGGGCAATCAGCCCCAGCATTTT. The rearrangement links TRBV6-6 to TRBJ1-5; D call uncertain. In germline, CDR1 is MNHNY, CDR2 SVGAGI (reference sequence). This CDR3 region has 16 residues. Trimming cost V 4 bases and J 2 bases, with 15 bases left between them.

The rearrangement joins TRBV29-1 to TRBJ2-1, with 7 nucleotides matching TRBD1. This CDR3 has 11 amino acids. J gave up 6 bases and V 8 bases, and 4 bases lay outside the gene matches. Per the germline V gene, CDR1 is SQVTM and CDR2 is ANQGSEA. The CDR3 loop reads CSSAGGNEQFF. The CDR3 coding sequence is TGCAGCTCGGCAGGGGGCAATGAGCAGTTCTTC.

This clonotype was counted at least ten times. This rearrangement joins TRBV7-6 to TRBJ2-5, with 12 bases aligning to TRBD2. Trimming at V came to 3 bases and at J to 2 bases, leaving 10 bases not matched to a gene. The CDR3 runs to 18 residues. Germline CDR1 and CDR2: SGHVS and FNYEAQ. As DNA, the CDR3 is TGTGCCAGCAGCTTGACTAGCGGGGGTTCGTACGGGCAAGAGACCCAGTACTTC. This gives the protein CASSLTSGGSYGQETQYF.

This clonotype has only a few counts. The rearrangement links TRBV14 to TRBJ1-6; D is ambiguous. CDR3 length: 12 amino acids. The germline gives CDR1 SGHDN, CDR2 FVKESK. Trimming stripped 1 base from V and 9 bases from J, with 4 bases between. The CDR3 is CASSQVSSPLHF. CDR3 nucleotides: TGTGCCAGCAGCCAAGTTTCTTCACCCCTCCACTTT.

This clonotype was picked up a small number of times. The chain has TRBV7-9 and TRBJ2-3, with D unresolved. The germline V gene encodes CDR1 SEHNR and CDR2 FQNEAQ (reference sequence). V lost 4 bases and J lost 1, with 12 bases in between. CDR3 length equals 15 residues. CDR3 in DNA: TGTGCCAGCAGCTGGGTGGCAGTTCGCACAGATACGCAGTATTTT. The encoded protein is CASSWVAVRTDTQYF.

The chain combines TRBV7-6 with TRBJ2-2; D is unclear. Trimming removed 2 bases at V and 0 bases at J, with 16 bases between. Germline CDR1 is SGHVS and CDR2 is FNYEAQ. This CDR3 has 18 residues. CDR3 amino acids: CASSLSRWLGTNTGELFF. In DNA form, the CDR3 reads TGTGCCAGCAGCTTAAGCAGGTGGTTGGGAACGAACACCGGGGAGCTGTTTTTT. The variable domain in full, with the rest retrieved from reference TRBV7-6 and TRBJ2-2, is GAGVSQSPRYKVTKRGQDVALRCDPISGHVSLYWYRQALGQGPEFLTYFNYEAQQDKSGLPNDRFSAERPEGSISTLTIQRTEQRDSAMYRCASSLSRWLGTNTGELFFGEGSRLTVL.

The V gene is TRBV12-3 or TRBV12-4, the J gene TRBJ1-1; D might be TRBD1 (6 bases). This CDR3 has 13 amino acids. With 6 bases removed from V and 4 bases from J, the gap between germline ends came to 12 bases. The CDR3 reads CASRQGRSTEAFF. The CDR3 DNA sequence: TGTGCCAGCAGGCAGGGGAGAAGCACTGAAGCTTTCTTT.

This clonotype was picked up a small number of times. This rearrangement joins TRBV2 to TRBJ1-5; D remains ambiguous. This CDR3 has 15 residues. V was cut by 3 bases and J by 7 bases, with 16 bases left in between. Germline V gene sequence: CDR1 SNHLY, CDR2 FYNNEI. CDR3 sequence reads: CASSDEGSPFQPQHF. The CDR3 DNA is TGTGCCAGCAGTGATGAAGGTTCCCCATTCCAGCCCCAGCATTTT.

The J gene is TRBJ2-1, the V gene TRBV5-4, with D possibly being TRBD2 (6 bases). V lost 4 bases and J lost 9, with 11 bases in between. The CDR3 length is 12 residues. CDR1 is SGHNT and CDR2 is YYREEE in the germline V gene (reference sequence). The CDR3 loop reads CASSPSVTEQFF. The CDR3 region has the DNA TGTGCCAGCAGCCCTAGCGTCACTGAGCAGTTCTTC. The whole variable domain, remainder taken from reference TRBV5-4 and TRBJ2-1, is ETGVTQSPTHLIKTRGQQVTLRCSSQSGHNTVSWYQQALGQGPQFIFQYYREEENGRGNFPPRFSGLQFPNYSSELNVNALELDDSALYLCASSPSVTEQFFGPGTRLTVL.

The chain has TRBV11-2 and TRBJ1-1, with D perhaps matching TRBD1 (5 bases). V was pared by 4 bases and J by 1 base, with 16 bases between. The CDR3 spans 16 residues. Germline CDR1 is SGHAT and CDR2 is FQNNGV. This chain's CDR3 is CASSSWARGGNTEAFF. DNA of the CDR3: TGTGCCAGCAGCTCATGGGCGAGGGGAGGGAACACTGAAGCTTTCTTT. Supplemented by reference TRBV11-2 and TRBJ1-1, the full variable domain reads EAGVAQSPRYKIIEKRQSVAFWCNPISGHATLYWYQQILGQGPKLLIQFQNNGVVDDSQLPKDRFSAERLKGVDSTLKIQPAKLEDSAVYLCASSSWARGGNTEAFFGQGTRLTVV.

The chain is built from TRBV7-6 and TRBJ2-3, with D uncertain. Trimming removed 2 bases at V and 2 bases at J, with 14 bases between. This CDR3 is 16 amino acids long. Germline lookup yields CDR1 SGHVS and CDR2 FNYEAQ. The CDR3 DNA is TGTGCCAGCAGCTTATGGGCTCCCCCCATCACAGATACGCAGTATTTT. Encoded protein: CASSLWAPPITDTQYF.

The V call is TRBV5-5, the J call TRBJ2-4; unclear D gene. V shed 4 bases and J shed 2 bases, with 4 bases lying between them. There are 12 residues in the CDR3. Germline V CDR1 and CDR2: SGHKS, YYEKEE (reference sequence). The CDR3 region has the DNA TGTGCCAGCAGCCCCTCCAAAAACATTCAGTACTTC. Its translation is CASSPSKNIQYF. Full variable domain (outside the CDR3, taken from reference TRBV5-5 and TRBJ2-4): DAGVTQSPTHLIKTRGQQVTLRCSPISGHKSVSWYQQVLGQGPQFIFQYYEKEERGRGNFPDRFSARQFPNYSSELNVNALLLGDSALYLCASSPSKNIQYFGAGTRLSVL.

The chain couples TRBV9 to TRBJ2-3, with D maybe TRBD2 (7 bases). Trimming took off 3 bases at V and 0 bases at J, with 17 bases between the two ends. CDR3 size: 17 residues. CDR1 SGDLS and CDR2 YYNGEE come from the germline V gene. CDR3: CASSAKAGDTSTDTQYF. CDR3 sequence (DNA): TGTGCCAGCAGCGCCAAGGCGGGGGACACTAGCACAGATACGCAGTATTTT.

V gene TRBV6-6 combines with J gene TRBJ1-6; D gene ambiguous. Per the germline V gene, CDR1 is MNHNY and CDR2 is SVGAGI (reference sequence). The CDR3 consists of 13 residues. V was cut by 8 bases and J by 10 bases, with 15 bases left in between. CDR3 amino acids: CASGVGGRSPLHF. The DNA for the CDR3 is TGTGCCAGCGGGGTGGGAGGCAGATCACCCCTCCACTTT.

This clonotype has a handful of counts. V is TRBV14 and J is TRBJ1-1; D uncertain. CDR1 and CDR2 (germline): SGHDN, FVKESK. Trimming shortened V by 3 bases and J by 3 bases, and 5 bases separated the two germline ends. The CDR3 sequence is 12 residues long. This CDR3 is CASSQVYTEAFF. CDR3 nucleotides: TGTGCCAGCAGCCAGGTCTACACTGAAGCTTTCTTT.

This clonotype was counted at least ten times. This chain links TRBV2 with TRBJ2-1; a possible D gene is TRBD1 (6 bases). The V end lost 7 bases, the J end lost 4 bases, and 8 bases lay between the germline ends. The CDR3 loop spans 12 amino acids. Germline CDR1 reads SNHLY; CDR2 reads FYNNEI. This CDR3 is CASITGYNEQFF. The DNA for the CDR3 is TGTGCCAGCATTACAGGGTACAATGAGCAGTTCTTC.

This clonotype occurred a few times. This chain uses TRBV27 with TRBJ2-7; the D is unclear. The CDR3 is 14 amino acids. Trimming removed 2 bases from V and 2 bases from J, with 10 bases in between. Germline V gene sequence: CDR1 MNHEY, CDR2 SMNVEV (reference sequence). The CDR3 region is CASSLGGPAYEQYV. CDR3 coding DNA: TGTGCCAGCAGTTTAGGTGGGCCGGCCTACGAGCAGTACGTC.

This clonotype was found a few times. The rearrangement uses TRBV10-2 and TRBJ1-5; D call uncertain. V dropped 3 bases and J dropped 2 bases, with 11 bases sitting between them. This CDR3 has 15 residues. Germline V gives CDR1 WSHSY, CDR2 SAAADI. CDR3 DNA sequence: TGCGCCAGCAGTGAATTGGGGATGCGCAATCAGCCCCAGCATTTT. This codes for CASSELGMRNQPQHF.